This T cell receptor (beta chain) was identified during a study of Ad26.COV2.S vaccination and SARS-CoV-2 variants. Study in general: Intramuscularly, Ad26.COV2.S was given either once or twice, 56 days apart. Broader study findings: While placebo recipients had lower spike-specific TCR breadth, vaccine recipients had more. There was reportedly substantial breadth in spike-specific CD8+ and CD4+ T cell responses after vaccination.

About this clone: Its matching antigen is unknown.

The table came from immunoSEQ multiplex PCR; TCRdb's copy has only in-frame clones and leaves some out. The data hold a few hundred thousand clones, with roughly 85% observed a single time. Trimming cost V 4 bases and J 14 bases; bases outside gene matches: 12. The CDR3 length is 14 residues. In germline, CDR1 is MNHEY, CDR2 SVGAGI. Treatment of the sample: around 19 received Ad26.COV2.S at low or high dose, single or two shots; about 5 received placebo; per-sample allocation not given. Repertoires come from day 63 after the first vaccine or placebo injection. Within Boston, the person who donated was an adult of 18-55 years.

The source material was peripheral blood, sampled in a trial of Ad26.COV2.S vaccine versus placebo. The chain has TRBV6-5 and TRBJ1-2, with TRBD1 identical over 11 bases. The receptor was isolated from a person between 18 and 59 years old who received the Ad26.COV2.S COVID-19 vaccine or a placebo. The CDR3 DNA is TGTGCCAGCAGTTGGACAGGGGGCGTAGGATTCGTTACCTTC. Its translation: CASSWTGGVGFVTF.